A single sample gave rise to the 28 T cell receptor beta chains below, sequenced in a study of cytotoxic CD8 clonotypes in ibrutinib-treated CLL. Data came from immunoSEQ multiplex PCR; TCRdb stores just in-frame clones and leaves some out. The sample has about 140,000 clones; approximately 90% are singletons. The sample consisted of PBMCs, taken after 12 months of ibrutinib treatment. The receptor source for this set is a human donor with chronic lymphocytic leukemia.

V and J are TRBV5-1 and TRBJ2-7; 9 nucleotides align to TRBD2. V shed 4 bases, J shed 3 bases, and the junction held 11 bases outside the gene matches. The CDR3 is made up of 16 amino acids. Per the germline V gene, CDR1 is SGHRS and CDR2 is YFSETQ. CDR3 nucleotides: TGCGCCAGCAGCCTGACCTCTAGCGGGATTGGCTACGAGCAGTACTTC. Amino acids: CASSLTSSGIGYEQYF.

The chain uses TRBV19 and TRBJ1-4, with TRBD1 identical over 7 bases. The germline CDR1 and CDR2 sequences are LNHDA and SQIVND (reference sequence). The CDR3 length is 14 residues. V lost 3 bases, J lost 8 bases, and 6 bases stayed unmatched. The CDR3 bases are TGTGCCAGTAGTATCGGACAGGCTCAAGAAAAACTGTTTTTT. The encoded protein is CASSIGQAQEKLFF.

CDR3 protein: CASSLGTGDQPQHF. In DNA form, the CDR3 reads TGTGCCAGCTCACTCGGGACAGGGGATCAGCCCCAGCATTTT. This chain connects TRBV18 to TRBJ1-5; 10 bases are a match to TRBD1. J was trimmed by 5 bases and V by 4 bases; bases with no gene match: 2. The germline gives CDR1 KGHSH, CDR2 LQKENI. The CDR3 runs 14 residues.

This clone was observed once. The V and J genes are TRBV6-1 and TRBJ2-5; D may be TRBD2 (5 bases). The CDR3 runs to 13 residues. Germline CDR1 is MNHNS and CDR2 is SASEGT. The V gene lost 6 bases and the J gene lost 3 bases, with 11 bases spanning the gap. In nucleotides, the CDR3 is TGTGCCAGCAGCCCAGGACTGAAAGAGACCCAGTACTTC. Residues: CASSPGLKETQYF.

This chain connects TRBV28 to TRBJ1-2; D gene ambiguous. Germline V gene data show CDR1 as MDHEN and CDR2 as SYDVKM. CDR3 length equals 13 residues. Deletions cut 5 bases from V and 4 bases from J, with 11 bases between. CDR3 loop: CASSVTRLYGYTF. The CDR3 DNA reads as TGTGCCAGCAGTGTCACCAGGCTCTATGGCTACACCTTC.

This clone was detected ten times or more. The chain links TRBV10-3 to TRBJ2-7; D possibly corresponds to TRBD1 (5 bases). Germline CDR1 ENHRY, CDR2 SYGVKD. V was cut by 3 bases and J by 3 bases, with 6 bases left in between. This CDR3 is built from 12 residues. The CDR3 DNA follows: TGTGCCATCAGTGAAGACAGCTACGAGCAGTACTTC. This codes for CAISEDSYEQYF.

The chain has TRBV18 and TRBJ1-1; D gene uncertain. From germline, CDR1 is KGHSH and CDR2 LQKENI. V was trimmed by 8 bases and J by 3 bases, leaving 13 bases between them. The CDR3 is 13 residues long. The DNA for the CDR3 is TGTGCCAGCCGACCACTCGGGGACACTGAAGCTTTCTTT. Protein product: CASRPLGDTEAFF.

This rearrangement joins TRBV2 to TRBJ1-5; D is ambiguous. The CDR3 consists of 13 residues. V lost 6 bases to trimming and J lost 4 bases, with 10 bases between them. Germline V lookup: CDR1 SNHLY, CDR2 FYNNEI. The CDR3 loop is CASRRTGNQPQHF. In DNA, the CDR3 is TGTGCCAGCAGAAGGACGGGGAATCAGCCCCAGCATTTT.

The chain uses TRBV2 and TRBJ1-5, with a tentative D call TRBD1 (5 bases). Germline V gene data show CDR1 as SNHLY and CDR2 as FYNNEI. The ends were cut back, 1 base at V and 7 bases at J, with 11 bases in the middle. The CDR3 is 14 amino acids. The CDR3 DNA reads TGTGCCAGCAGTGAAGATCCAGGGTACCAGCCCCAGCATTTT. It specifies CASSEDPGYQPQHF.

The genes are TRBV7-2 and TRBJ2-7; weak D call: TRBD2 (5 bases). The V end was cut by 4 bases, the J end by 0 bases, with 13 bases between. CDR1 and CDR2 from the germline V gene are SGHTA and FQGNSA. This CDR3 comprises 15 residues. CDR3 protein: CASSWTSTSSYEQYF. The DNA for the CDR3 is TGTGCCAGCAGCTGGACTTCAACCAGCTCCTACGAGCAGTACTTC.

The rearrangement links TRBV11-2 to TRBJ2-7, with a tentative D call TRBD1 (5 bases). This CDR3 has 15 residues. Deletions cut 1 base from V and 2 bases from J, with 12 bases between. Germline V gene data show CDR1 as SGHAT and CDR2 as FQNNGV. The CDR3, as DNA: TGTGCCAGCAGCTTAGGCCAGGGATGGGCCTACGAGCAGTACTTC. Encoded protein: CASSLGQGWAYEQYF.

The J gene is TRBJ1-1, the V gene TRBV7-3; no firm D call. The CDR3 is 13 residues long. The V end was cut by 6 bases, the J end by 6 bases, with 14 bases between. The germline CDR1 and CDR2 sequences are SGHTA and FQGTGA. The CDR3 is CASRAPEASEAFF. CDR3 in DNA: TGTGCCAGCAGGGCCCCGGAAGCTTCTGAAGCTTTCTTT.

A single count supports this clone. V usage is TRBV18 and J usage is TRBJ2-3, with D possibly TRBD1 on 5 matching bases. The length of the CDR3 is 15 residues. Germline V gene sequence: CDR1 KGHSH, CDR2 LQKENI. Trimming removed 3 bases from V and 1 base from J, with 11 bases in between. CDR3 DNA sequence: TGTGCCAGCTCACCCTCCCAGGGCCGCACAGATACGCAGTATTTT. Translating it yields CASSPSQGRTDTQYF.

The V gene is TRBV6-5, the J gene TRBJ2-7; no firm D call. CDR1 MNHEY and CDR2 SVGAGI come from the germline V gene. The CDR3 covers 12 residues. The ends were cut back, 2 bases at V and 3 bases at J, with 5 bases in the middle. The CDR3 sequence is CASSYGNYEQYF. The CDR3 DNA sequence: TGTGCCAGCAGTTACGGCAACTACGAGCAGTACTTC.

This chain joins TRBV19 and TRBJ2-7; 7 nucleotides agree with TRBD2. The J segment lost 6 bases and the V segment lost 4 bases, leaving 0 bases of the junction unmatched. The CDR3 sequence is 11 residues long. CDR1 LNHDA and CDR2 SQIVND come from the germline V gene (reference sequence). CDR3 bases: TGTGCCAGTAGTACGGGAGGCGAGCAGTACTTC. Its translation: CASSTGGEQYF.

The V and J genes are TRBV7-6 and TRBJ2-3; D is undetermined. This CDR3 is built from 11 residues. Looked up from germline, CDR1 is SGHVS and CDR2 is FNYEAQ. V was trimmed by 4 bases and J by 6 bases, leaving 5 bases between them. The chain's CDR3 is CASSSEDTQYF. The CDR3 region has the DNA TGTGCCAGCAGCTCAGAGGATACGCAGTATTTT.

The V gene is TRBV4-1, the J gene TRBJ2-7; a possible D gene is TRBD1 (6 bases). V dropped 5 bases and J dropped 0 bases, with 17 bases sitting between them. Germline V gene sequence: CDR1 MGHRA, CDR2 YSYEKL. This CDR3 has 16 residues. In nucleotides, the CDR3 is TGCGCCAGCAGCTTCCATAACCAGGGGCCCTCCTACGAGCAGTACTTC. Translating gives CASSFHNQGPSYEQYF.

V gene TRBV9 combines with J gene TRBJ2-7; no clear D gene. Germline CDR1 is SGDLS and CDR2 is YYNGEE. Trimming pared 0 bases from V and 2 bases from J, leaving 12 bases between. The CDR3 contains 15 residues. The CDR3 nucleotides are TGTGCCAGCAGCGTAGAGGCGCAGGCCGCCTACGAGCAGTACTTC. Its protein product is CASSVEAQAAYEQYF.

This chain joins TRBV27 and TRBJ2-2; D is perhaps TRBD1 or TRBD2 (7 bases each). CDR1 and CDR2 (germline): MNHEY, SMNVEV (reference sequence). The V end lost 0 bases, the J end lost 6 bases, and 20 bases lay between the germline ends. This CDR3 is built from 18 residues. CDR3 region: CASSLSPTRQGGAGELFF. Written as DNA, the CDR3 is TGTGCCAGCAGTTTATCACCTACCCGACAGGGAGGGGCCGGGGAGCTGTTTTTT.

The J gene is TRBJ2-3, the V gene TRBV11-3; the match to TRBD2 covers 8 bases. V trimming: 6 bases; J trimming: 4 bases; junction bases outside the gene matches: 6. CDR1 is SGHNT and CDR2 is YENEEA in the germline V gene. The CDR3 is made up of 14 amino acids. Written as DNA, the CDR3 is TGTGCCAGCAGTCGAGGACTAGCAGCAGATACGCAGTATTTT. Translated, it gives CASSRGLAADTQYF.

The J gene is TRBJ2-7, the V gene TRBV6-6, with D maybe TRBD1 (6 bases). Trimming removed 6 bases at V and 1 base at J, with 10 bases between. This CDR3 is built from 13 residues. Germline loops: CDR1 MNHNY, CDR2 SVGAGI (reference sequence). DNA for the CDR3: TGTGCCAGCAGGCGACAGGATTCCTACGAGCAGTACTTC. Its translation: CASRRQDSYEQYF.

This chain uses TRBV11-2 with TRBJ2-4; no definite D call. The CDR3 is made up of 15 amino acids. CDR1 SGHAT and CDR2 FQNNGV come from the germline V gene. V was shortened by 2 bases and J by 3 bases, with 11 bases between the two germline ends. This chain's CDR3 is CASSLSRSDKNIQYF. CDR3 in DNA: TGTGCCAGCAGCTTAAGTCGCTCAGACAAAAACATTCAGTACTTC.

The CDR3 loop reads CASVPRPGLKSEQYF. CDR3 coding DNA: TGTGCCAGCGTCCCTAGGCCGGGACTCAAGTCCGAGCAGTACTTC. V is TRBV28 and J is TRBJ2-7; D is perhaps TRBD2 (6 bases). The CDR3 is made up of 15 amino acids. CDR1 and CDR2 from the germline V gene are MDHEN and SYDVKM. With 8 bases removed from V and 6 bases from J, the gap between germline ends came to 23 bases.

Only one count was recorded for this clone. This rearrangement joins TRBV19 to TRBJ2-3; possible D gene TRBD2, 6 bases. This CDR3 region has 16 residues. Germline V gene lookup returns CDR1 LNHDA and CDR2 SQIVND (reference sequence). The V gene lost 5 bases and the J gene lost 6 bases, with 21 bases spanning the gap. DNA of the CDR3: TGTGCCAGTAGTTCTTCGGGAGCCGCCTCGTGGGATACGCAGTATTTT. As protein: CASSSSGAASWDTQYF.

The chain links TRBV15 to TRBJ2-5; 11 bases map to TRBD1. With V trimmed by 3 bases and J by 5 bases, 5 bases remained unmatched. From germline, CDR1 is LNHNV and CDR2 YYDKDF (reference sequence). The CDR3 is 15 amino acids. The chain's CDR3 is CATSRDRGQIETQYF. CDR3 coding DNA: TGTGCCACCAGCAGGGACAGGGGGCAAATTGAGACCCAGTACTTC.

CDR3 sequence: CASSSADLLQPQHF. The CDR3 region has the DNA TGTGCCAGCAGTTCGGCAGACCTGCTTCAGCCCCAGCATTTT. V is TRBV28 and J is TRBJ1-5; no reliable D call. Germline loops: CDR1 MDHEN, CDR2 SYDVKM. The CDR3 is 14 residues long. Between the trimmed V and J ends, which lost 4 bases and 6 bases, there was a span of 13 bases.

This clone appeared once. Here the CDR3 reads CAWSVGQGNEKLFF. The CDR3 region has the DNA TGTGCCTGGAGTGTAGGTCAGGGTAATGAAAAACTGTTTTTT. The genes are TRBV30 and TRBJ1-4; D might be TRBD1 (5 bases). Germline CDR1 GTSNPN, CDR2 SVGIG (reference sequence). Trimming shortened V by 0 bases and J by 4 bases, and 9 bases separated the two germline ends. The CDR3 is 14 amino acids. The variable domain in full, completed from reference TRBV30 and TRBJ1-4, reads SQTIHQWPATLVQPVGSPLSLECTVEGTSNPNLYWYRQAAGRGLQLLFYSVGIGQISSEVPQNLSASRPQDRQFILSSKKLLLSDSGFYLCAWSVGQGNEKLFFGSGTQLSVL.

CDR3 nucleotide sequence: TGTGCCACCAAAGCCAGGGACGGGAACTACGAGCAGTACTTC. Translating gives CATKARDGNYEQYF. V and J are TRBV15 and TRBJ2-7; D may match TRBD1 or TRBD2 (5 bases each). This CDR3 comprises 14 residues. V was pared by 7 bases and J by 3 bases, with 16 bases between. Germline CDR1 is LNHNV and CDR2 is YYDKDF (reference sequence).